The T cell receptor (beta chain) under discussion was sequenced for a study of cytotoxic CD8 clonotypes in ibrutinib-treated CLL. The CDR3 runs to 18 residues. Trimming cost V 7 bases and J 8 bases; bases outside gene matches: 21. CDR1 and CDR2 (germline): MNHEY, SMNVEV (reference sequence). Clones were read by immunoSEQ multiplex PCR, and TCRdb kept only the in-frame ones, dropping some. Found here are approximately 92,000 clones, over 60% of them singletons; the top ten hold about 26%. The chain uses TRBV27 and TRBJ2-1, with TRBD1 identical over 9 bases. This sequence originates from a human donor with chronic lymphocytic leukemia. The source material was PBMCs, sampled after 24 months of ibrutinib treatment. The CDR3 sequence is CASTRGTGSSVVYDEQFF. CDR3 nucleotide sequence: TGTGCCAGCACCCGTGGGACAGGGTCTTCTGTAGTATACGATGAGCAGTTCTTC.